A single sample is the source of the 30 T cell receptor beta chains below, sequenced in a study of cytomegalovirus exposure and HLA in healthy donors. The PCR was carried out with 60 Vbeta primers and 13 Jbeta primers. Generated by immunoSEQ multiplex PCR, the TCRdb table keeps only in-frame clones and is missing some. The sample gives 65,000 to 100,000 clones, around three quarters of which show up once; less than 4% is in the top ten. Input material: PBMCs. These receptors came from a man aged 35 to 55 in good health and CMV-seronegative.

V usage is TRBV6-5 and J usage is TRBJ2-7, with a possible D match to TRBD2 (6 bases). From germline, CDR1 is MNHEY and CDR2 SVGAGI. V was cut by 3 bases and J by 2 bases, with 11 bases left in between. This CDR3 has 14 residues. CDR3 DNA: TGTGCCAGCAGTTATGTAGCGGACGCCTACGAGCAGTACTTC. Translated, it gives CASSYVADAYEQYF.

This chain links TRBV4-3 with TRBJ2-1; D call uncertain. Trimming cost V 0 bases and J 10 bases, with 13 bases left between them. CDR1 and CDR2 (germline): LGHNA, YSLEER. The length of the CDR3 is 14 residues. The chain's CDR3 is CASSQDGFMGEQFF. CDR3 DNA sequence: TGCGCCAGCAGCCAAGATGGGTTTATGGGCGAGCAGTTCTTC.

The chain employs TRBV27 and TRBJ1-1; no reliable D call. Germline V gives CDR1 MNHEY, CDR2 SMNVEV (reference sequence). CDR3 size: 13 residues. Trimming took 2 bases from V and 1 from J, leaving 5 bases between them. CDR3 loop: CASSLKPNTEAFF. Here the CDR3 DNA reads TGTGCCAGCAGTTTAAAGCCGAACACTGAAGCTTTCTTT.

The chain carries TRBV29-1 and TRBJ2-5; D perhaps matches TRBD2 (5 bases). V was pared by 4 bases and J by 9 bases, with 21 bases between. The CDR3 has 14 amino acids. In germline, CDR1 is SQVTM, CDR2 ANQGSEA. CDR3 amino acids: CSVGDGYLKEAQYF. DNA of the CDR3: TGCAGCGTTGGAGATGGTTACCTCAAGGAGGCCCAGTACTTC. Filled out from reference TRBV29-1 and TRBJ2-5, the complete variable domain reads SAVISQKPSRDICQRGTSLTIQCQVDSQVTMMFWYRQQPGQSLTLIATANQGSEATYESGFVIDKFPISRPNLTFSTLTVSNMSPEDSSIYLCSVGDGYLKEAQYFGPGTRLLVL.

The chain joins TRBV29-1 to TRBJ1-4, with unresolved D. This CDR3 has 14 amino acids. Trimming removed 6 bases at V and 7 bases at J, with 18 bases between. Germline values: CDR1 SQVTM, CDR2 ANQGSEA. DNA of the CDR3: TGCAGCGTGGCCCCGGTCTCGGGAGGTGAAAAACTGTTTTTT. This sequence encodes CSVAPVSGGEKLFF.

The chain couples TRBV2 to TRBJ2-5; TRBD1 is a possible D gene (5 bases). Per germline, CDR1 SNHLY and CDR2 FYNNEI. The CDR3 has 15 amino acids. V lost 5 bases, J lost 1 base, and 14 bases lay in between. The CDR3 protein is CASSKQDSIQETQYF. CDR3 DNA: TGTGCCAGCAGTAAACAGGATTCAATCCAAGAGACCCAGTACTTC.

CDR3 amino acids: CAWSVMRRNTEAFF. The CDR3 bases are TGTGCCTGGAGTGTAATGAGGAGGAACACTGAAGCTTTCTTT. The chain couples TRBV30 to TRBJ1-1; D gene uncertain. The germline CDR1 and CDR2 sequences are GTSNPN and SVGIG (reference sequence). The germline V and J ends were trimmed by 0 bases and 1 base, with 9 bases remaining between them. The CDR3 spans 14 residues.

The genes are TRBV7-2 and TRBJ1-3; TRBD1 might be the D (5 bases). Germline loops: CDR1 SGHTA, CDR2 FQGNSA. The V gene lost 5 bases and the J gene lost 5 bases, with 7 bases spanning the gap. The CDR3 runs to 12 residues. CDR3: CASSPGRNTIYF. The CDR3 bases are TGTGCCAGCAGCCCAGGGAGAAACACCATATATTTT.

This chain links TRBV9 with TRBJ1-6; 7 bases align to TRBD1. V lost 4 bases to trimming and J lost 7 bases; unmatched junction nucleotides: 11. This CDR3 region has 16 residues. The germline CDR1 and CDR2 sequences are SGDLS and YYNGEE. The CDR3 here is CASSMEGTAWNSPLHF. DNA of the CDR3: TGTGCCAGCAGCATGGAAGGGACAGCGTGGAATTCACCCCTCCACTTT.

The table lists this clone with a count of one. This rearrangement joins TRBV7-8 to TRBJ1-4, with TRBD1 matching 7 bases. Trimming took 1 base from V and 8 from J; bases not matched to a gene: 7. CDR1 and CDR2 from the germline V gene are SGHVS and FQNEAQ. CDR3 length equals 15 residues. CDR3 nucleotides: TGTGCCAGCAGCTTAGGGGACAGTGGCCGGGAAAAACTGTTTTTT. Translated: CASSLGDSGREKLFF.

The CDR3 loop is CASSSGQGVEAFF. CDR3 nucleotide sequence: TGTGCCAGCAGCTCCGGACAGGGGGTTGAAGCTTTCTTT. J is TRBJ1-1 and V is TRBV7-2; 10 nucleotides line up with TRBD1. Germline lookup yields CDR1 SGHTA and CDR2 FQGNSA. The V and J ends lost 4 bases and 7 bases, in that order; junction bases with no gene match: 3. The CDR3 is made up of 13 amino acids.

This clone was found once. The J gene is TRBJ1-6, the V gene TRBV5-1; 10 bases are a match to TRBD1. Trimming took 5 bases from V and 10 from J; bases not matched to a gene: 3. Per germline, CDR1 SGHRS and CDR2 YFSETQ. The CDR3 contains 13 residues. The CDR3 protein is CASRGQGESPLHF. CDR3 nucleotide sequence: TGCGCCAGCAGAGGACAGGGGGAGTCACCCCTCCACTTT.

The genes are TRBV7-9 and TRBJ1-5; the match to TRBD1 covers 8 bases. The length of the CDR3 is 15 residues. Germline trimming cut 5 bases from V and 10 bases from J; bases unmatched to any gene: 13. Looked up from germline, CDR1 is SEHNR and CDR2 is FQNEAQ (reference sequence). The CDR3 DNA reads TGTGCCAGCAGCCCCCCGGGACAGGTGGATCCCCCCCAGCATTTT. As protein: CASSPPGQVDPPQHF.

The V and J genes are TRBV5-1 and TRBJ2-5, with 9 nucleotides matching TRBD1. Germline values: CDR1 SGHRS, CDR2 YFSETQ. CDR3 size: 15 residues. V dropped 6 bases and J dropped 4; count of bases not matched to a gene: 10. This CDR3 is CASTSGTGIGETQYF. CDR3 nucleotides: TGCGCCAGCACCTCCGGGACAGGGATAGGAGAGACCCAGTACTTC.

The chain recombines TRBV7-8 with TRBJ2-7; perhaps TRBD1 as D (5 bases). Trimming pared 1 base from V and 5 bases from J, leaving 12 bases between. The length of the CDR3 is 14 residues. CDR1 is SGHVS, CDR2 FQNEAQ, per germline. CDR3 loop: CASSLVRGIDEQYF. The CDR3 coding sequence is TGTGCCAGCAGCTTAGTAAGGGGCATCGACGAGCAGTACTTC.

The chain combines TRBV13 with TRBJ1-2; 7 bases agree with TRBD1. The J segment lost 0 bases and the V segment lost 3 bases, leaving 4 bases of the junction unmatched. The CDR3 spans 15 residues. Germline assignment: CDR1 PRHDT and CDR2 FYEKMQ (reference sequence). CDR3 bases: TGTGCCAGCAGCTTTCGGGACAGAGCTAACTATGGCTACACCTTC. It encodes CASSFRDRANYGYTF.

This chain joins TRBV7-2 and TRBJ2-5; weak D call: TRBD2 (5 bases). V lost 5 bases and J lost 13, with 23 bases in between. The germline gives CDR1 SGHTA, CDR2 FQGNSA. This CDR3 has 14 residues. The CDR3 bases are TGTGCCAGCAGCCTTACCGAGGGTGGGTTCATCAGGTACTTC. Its translation is CASSLTEGGFIRYF.

CDR3 coding DNA: TGTGCCAGCAGCTACCAGACAGGGTACACTGAAGCTTTCTTT. It is translated as CASSYQTGYTEAFF. The genes are TRBV11-1 and TRBJ1-1; 7 nucleotides match TRBD1. The germline V gene encodes CDR1 SGHAT and CDR2 FQDESV (reference sequence). V shed 4 bases and J 3 bases; nucleotides not matched to a gene: 5. This CDR3 comprises 14 residues.

This clone turned up a few times. V usage is TRBV28 and J usage is TRBJ1-5; perhaps TRBD1 as D (5 bases). The CDR3 covers 14 residues. The germline CDR1 and CDR2 sequences are MDHEN and SYDVKM. Trimming took off 10 bases at V and 4 bases at J, with 17 bases between the two ends. CDR3 sequence reads: CATNPGFRNQPQHF. Here the CDR3 DNA reads TGTGCCACAAACCCAGGGTTTCGGAATCAGCCCCAGCATTTT.

The rearrangement uses TRBV4-1 and TRBJ2-5; 7 nucleotides line up with TRBD1. The J call may be incorrect, as the DNA end agrees better with TRBJ2-7. The CDR3 is made up of 13 amino acids. Germline CDR1 is MGHRA and CDR2 is YSYEKL. Here the CDR3 DNA reads TGCGCCAGCAGCCAGGACAGGTTCAACGAGCAGTACTTC. Translated, it gives CASSQDRFNEQYF.

The chain recombines TRBV14 with TRBJ2-1; no definite D call. V was shortened by 1 base and J by 9 bases, with 10 bases between the two germline ends. The CDR3 runs to 13 residues. Germline V gene lookup returns CDR1 SGHDN and CDR2 FVKESK. The CDR3 DNA reads as TGTGCCAGCAGCCAAGGAGAGGTCGCTGAGCAGTTCTTC. It is translated as CASSQGEVAEQFF.

V usage is TRBV7-9 and J usage is TRBJ1-1, with D perhaps TRBD1 (5 bases). The V and J ends lost 2 bases and 5 bases respectively, with 9 bases between them. The CDR3 loop spans 13 amino acids. The germline gives CDR1 SEHNR, CDR2 FQNEAQ (reference sequence). The CDR3 DNA reads TGTGCCAGCAGCTTACAGGGAAGGACTGAAGCTTTCTTT. It specifies CASSLQGRTEAFF. The variable domain in full, with the rest retrieved from reference TRBV7-9 and TRBJ1-1, is DTGVSQNPRHKITKRGQNVTFRCDPISEHNRLYWYRQTLGQGPEFLTYFQNEAQLEKSRLLSDRFSAERPKGSFSTLEIQRTEQGDSAMYLCASSLQGRTEAFFGQGTRLTVV.

The chain combines TRBV6-5 with TRBJ1-4; TRBD1 might be the D (5 bases). There are 15 residues in the CDR3. Germline V gene sequence: CDR1 MNHEY, CDR2 SVGAGI. V was pared by 2 bases and J by 6 bases, with 13 bases between. DNA for the CDR3: TGTGCCAGCAGTTACACATACAGGTCGGATGAAAAACTGTTTTTT. Translating gives CASSYTYRSDEKLFF.

This clone came up a few times. The rearrangement uses TRBV11-2 and TRBJ2-5; 12 bases are a match to TRBD1. V was pared by 5 bases and J by 5 bases, with 12 bases of the junction left unmatched. Germline CDR1 reads SGHAT; CDR2 reads FQNNGV. This CDR3 contains 17 residues. The CDR3 protein is CASSAQPGQGAHETQYF. DNA for the CDR3: TGTGCCAGCAGCGCACAACCGGGACAGGGGGCGCATGAGACCCAGTACTTC.

The J gene is TRBJ2-3, the V gene TRBV7-2; no definite D call. Trimming removed 5 bases from V and 2 bases from J, with 11 bases in between. Germline V lookup: CDR1 SGHTA, CDR2 FQGNSA. The CDR3 length is 14 residues. The CDR3: CASSDRVFTDTQYF. The CDR3 DNA is TGTGCCAGCAGCGACCGGGTTTTCACAGATACGCAGTATTTT.

V and J are TRBV6-4 and TRBJ2-7; D ambiguous. Trimming removed 6 bases at V and 2 bases at J, with 14 bases between. The CDR3 spans 14 residues. Germline lookup yields CDR1 MRHNA and CDR2 SNTAGT. The CDR3 DNA sequence: TGTGCCAGCAGCCAGAGCCCAGGCCCCTACGAGCAGTACTTC. As protein: CASSQSPGPYEQYF.

This chain links TRBV11-3 with TRBJ2-1; a weak D match, TRBD2 (5 bases). The CDR3 runs 12 residues. CDR1 and CDR2 from the germline V gene are SGHNT and YENEEA. Between the trimmed V and J ends, which lost 1 base and 11 bases, there was a span of 9 bases. CDR3 amino acids: CASSLAFGKQFF. In DNA form, the CDR3 reads TGTGCCAGCAGCTTAGCGTTCGGGAAGCAGTTCTTC. Using reference TRBV11-3 and TRBJ2-1 for the parts outside the CDR3, the full variable domain is EAGVVQSPRYKIIEKKQPVAFWCNPISGHNTLYWYLQNLGQGPELLIRYENEEAVDDSQLPKDRFSAERLKGVDSTLKIQPAELGDSAVYLCASSLAFGKQFFGPGTRLTVL.

V usage is TRBV6-5 and J usage is TRBJ2-7; 7 nucleotides align to TRBD1. CDR3 length equals 14 residues. Per the germline V gene, CDR1 is MNHEY and CDR2 is SVGAGI. The ends lost 6 bases at V and 2 bases at J; junction bases unmatched: 7. The CDR3 region has the DNA TGTGCCAGCAGCCAAGGGACAGTTCCCTACGAGCAGTACTTC. Its translation: CASSQGTVPYEQYF.

V is TRBV7-9 and J is TRBJ1-1, with a tentative D call TRBD1 (5 bases). This CDR3 comprises 14 residues. Germline CDR1 and CDR2: SEHNR and FQNEAQ (reference sequence). Trimming took off 8 bases at V and 1 base at J, with 14 bases between the two ends. The CDR3 sequence: CASDLEQENTEAFF. DNA for the CDR3: TGTGCCAGCGACCTGGAACAGGAGAACACTGAAGCTTTCTTT.

The chain is built from TRBV18 and TRBJ1-2; 10 nucleotides match TRBD1. Germline trimming cut 6 bases from V and 3 bases from J; bases unmatched to any gene: 7. The CDR3 is 15 amino acids. Germline V gives CDR1 KGHSH, CDR2 LQKENI. The CDR3 sequence: CASSPGTGVHYGYTF. DNA of the CDR3: TGTGCCAGCTCCCCCGGGACAGGGGTACACTATGGCTACACCTTC.